Following are 22 T cell receptor beta chains from one sample sequenced in a study of cytomegalovirus exposure and HLA in healthy donors. Measured with immunoSEQ multiplex PCR; TCRdb has only the in-frame clones, and not every one. The sample lists roughly 120,000 clones, about 85% occurring once. Material for sequencing was PBMCs. The receptors stem from a man aged 18 to 35 in good health and CMV-seropositive.

This chain joins TRBV11-2 and TRBJ1-2; D possibly corresponds to TRBD1 (6 bases). The germline CDR1 and CDR2 sequences are SGHAT and FQNNGV. The CDR3 runs to 18 residues. V shed 4 bases and J shed 1 base, with 22 bases lying between them. The CDR3 region is CASSSGSAGTPSNYGYTF. As DNA, the CDR3 is TGTGCCAGCAGCTCTGGAAGCGCCGGGACACCTAGTAACTATGGCTACACCTTC.

This chain links TRBV6-5 with TRBJ2-7, with D maybe TRBD1 (7 bases). The CDR3 is made up of 14 amino acids. Germline-derived CDR1 and CDR2 are MNHEY and SVGAGI. V lost 2 bases to trimming and J lost 4 bases, with 12 bases between them. The DNA for the CDR3 is TGTGCCAGCAGTTACGGTCAGGGGGGATACGAGCAGTACTTC. This gives the protein CASSYGQGGYEQYF.

The rearrangement links TRBV7-9 to TRBJ1-5, with 7 bases aligning to TRBD1. The V gene end was trimmed by 2 bases and the J gene end by 4 bases; junction bases not matched to a gene: 2. In germline, CDR1 is SEHNR, CDR2 FQNEAQ (reference sequence). The length of the CDR3 is 14 residues. CDR3 nucleotides: TGTGCCAGCAGCTTAACAGGGGCGAATCAGCCCCAGCATTTT. Protein product: CASSLTGANQPQHF.

The chain carries TRBV19 and TRBJ2-5; TRBD1 aligns across 8 bases. From germline, CDR1 is LNHDA and CDR2 SQIVND (reference sequence). The V segment lost 7 bases and the J segment 5 bases; nucleotides outside the gene matches: 12. CDR3 length: 15 residues. The DNA for the CDR3 is TGTGCCAGTACCCGGACAGGGCAGGTTGAGGAGACCCAGTACTTC. This encodes CASTRTGQVEETQYF.

This clone was observed a single time. The chain joins TRBV18 to TRBJ1-3; D is unresolved. CDR1 is KGHSH, CDR2 LQKENI, per germline. This CDR3 region has 15 residues. Trimming shortened V by 0 bases and J by 1 base, and 7 bases separated the two germline ends. The CDR3 reads CASSPPVRSGNTIYF. For the CDR3, the DNA is TGTGCCAGCTCACCACCGGTTCGGTCTGGAAACACCATATATTTT.

The V gene is TRBV2, the J gene TRBJ2-3; 9 bases match TRBD1. Per the germline V gene, CDR1 is SNHLY and CDR2 is FYNNEI. CDR3 length: 15 residues. With 4 bases clipped from V and 1 base from J, the junction kept 3 bases outside the gene matches. The CDR3 loop reads CASSGRQGGTDTQYF. The CDR3 DNA follows: TGTGCCAGCAGTGGTCGACAGGGGGGCACAGATACGCAGTATTTT. The full variable domain, in which reference TRBV2 and TRBJ2-3 provide the parts outside the CDR3, is EPEVTQTPSHQVTQMGQEVILRCVPISNHLYFYWYRQILGQKVEFLVSFYNNEISEKSEIFDDQFSVERPDGSNFTLKIRSTKLEDSAMYFCASSGRQGGTDTQYFGPGTRLTVL.

The J gene is TRBJ1-2, the V gene TRBV13; 7 bases match TRBD1. Losses at the gene ends were 0 bases for V and 6 bases for J; bases not matched to a gene: 1. CDR1 and CDR2 from the germline V gene are PRHDT and FYEKMQ (reference sequence). The CDR3 contains 13 residues. The CDR3 nucleotides are TGTGCCAGCAGCTTAGGGACAGGGAATGGCTACACCTTC. Its protein product is CASSLGTGNGYTF.

The chain uses TRBV19 and TRBJ1-6, with 10 nucleotides matching TRBD1. This CDR3 region has 17 residues. The trim removed 5 bases at V and 4 bases at J, leaving 8 bases unmatched. Germline V gene lookup returns CDR1 LNHDA and CDR2 SQIVND (reference sequence). The CDR3 sequence is CASSLNRDRGYNSPLHF. The DNA for the CDR3 is TGTGCCAGTAGTCTAAACCGGGACAGGGGATATAATTCACCCCTCCACTTT.

The V and J genes are TRBV27 and TRBJ2-7, with 8 bases aligning to TRBD1. The V and J ends lost 5 bases and 6 bases, in that order; junction bases with no gene match: 6. This CDR3 comprises 13 residues. CDR1 and CDR2 from the germline V gene are MNHEY and SMNVEV (reference sequence). The CDR3 protein is CASSMGQVTEQYF. CDR3 nucleotides: TGTGCCAGCAGTATGGGACAGGTCACCGAGCAGTACTTC.

The chain employs TRBV6-6 and TRBJ2-5; possibly TRBD1 for D (6 bases). Trimming removed 2 bases at V and 5 bases at J, with 12 bases between. Germline V CDR1 and CDR2: MNHNY, SVGAGI (reference sequence). The CDR3 has 14 amino acids. This CDR3 reads CASSYGGQRETQYF. In DNA form, the CDR3 reads TGTGCCAGCAGTTACGGCGGACAGAGGGAGACCCAGTACTTC.

The chain uses TRBV29-1 and TRBJ1-1; D unresolved. The CDR3 is 13 amino acids. Germline V CDR1 and CDR2: SQVTM, ANQGSEA. Trimming took 6 bases from V and 0 from J, leaving 11 bases between them. The CDR3 bases are TGCAGCGTCGCTAACGTTCTGAACACTGAAGCTTTCTTT. Translating it yields CSVANVLNTEAFF.

This chain connects TRBV7-8 to TRBJ2-7; TRBD1 aligns across 7 bases. The germline V gene has CDR1 SGHVS and CDR2 FQNEAQ. V was pared by 5 bases and J by 3 bases, with 10 bases of the junction left unmatched. This CDR3 has 15 residues. As DNA, the CDR3 is TGTGCCAGCAGCATGGACAGGTCCTCTGGCTACGAGCAGTACTTC. Translation: CASSMDRSSGYEQYF.

The chain employs TRBV27 and TRBJ1-1; TRBD1 might be the D (5 bases). V dropped 5 bases and J dropped 4 bases, with 17 bases sitting between them. Germline CDR1 MNHEY, CDR2 SMNVEV (reference sequence). This CDR3 spans 15 amino acids. The CDR3 region has the DNA TGTGCCAGCAGTCCAAACACTCCGGGGGGCACTGAAGCTTTCTTT. Amino acids: CASSPNTPGGTEAFF.

The CDR3 region has the DNA TGCGCCAGCAGCTTGATTTCGGGGTCCTCCACTGAAGCTTTCTTT. Translated: CASSLISGSSTEAFF. The gene calls are TRBV5-1 and TRBJ1-1; D not certain. Germline lookup yields CDR1 SGHRS and CDR2 YFSETQ. Trimming left V 1 base short and J 4 bases short, with 14 bases between. CDR3 size: 15 residues.

CDR3 protein: CASSIDRAINEQYF. The CDR3 DNA sequence: TGTGCCAGCAGCATCGACAGGGCTATCAACGAGCAGTACTTC. This chain connects TRBV19 to TRBJ2-7; TRBD1 matches 7 bases. CDR1 is LNHDA, CDR2 SQIVND, per germline (reference sequence). The trim removed 9 bases at V and 5 bases at J, leaving 13 bases unmatched. The CDR3 is 14 residues long. Drawing the rest from reference TRBV19 and TRBJ2-7, the complete variable domain is DGGITQSPKYLFRKEGQNVTLSCEQNLNHDAMYWYRQDPGQGLRLIYYSQIVNDFQKGDIAEGYSVSREKKESFPLTVTSAQKNPTAFYLCASSIDRAINEQYFGPGTRLTVT.

V usage is TRBV11-2 and J usage is TRBJ2-6; TRBD1 agrees at 7 bases. Per the germline V gene, CDR1 is SGHAT and CDR2 is FQNNGV. There are 16 residues in the CDR3. Germline trimming cut 6 bases from V and 3 bases from J; bases unmatched to any gene: 8. CDR3 protein: CASRVSGGNGANVLTF. Here the CDR3 DNA reads TGTGCCAGCAGGGTCTCAGGGGGTAATGGGGCCAACGTCCTGACTTTC.

In its sample, this clone was seen once. This chain links TRBV6-5 with TRBJ1-3, with D uncertain. The V end lost 6 bases, the J end lost 7 bases, and 7 bases lay between the germline ends. Germline V gives CDR1 MNHEY, CDR2 SVGAGI. The CDR3 has 11 residues. CDR3 DNA: TGTGCCAGCAGCGGCAGGAACACCATATATTTT. Protein: CASSGRNTIYF.

This chain connects TRBV6-5 to TRBJ2-5; no firm D call. From germline, CDR1 is MNHEY and CDR2 SVGAGI. V was trimmed by 0 bases and J by 0 bases, leaving 8 bases between them. The CDR3 loop spans 15 amino acids. The CDR3 DNA sequence: TGTGCCAGCAGTTACTCGTCGGTTCACCAAGAGACCCAGTACTTC. The encoded protein is CASSYSSVHQETQYF.

V gene TRBV7-9 combines with J gene TRBJ1-2; tentative D call: TRBD1 (5 bases). Germline CDR1 is SEHNR and CDR2 is FQNEAQ (reference sequence). CDR3 size: 15 residues. V was shortened by 4 bases and J by 4 bases, with 16 bases between the two germline ends. Here the CDR3 reads CASSSLRVYSYGYTF. In nucleotides, the CDR3 is TGTGCCAGCAGCTCGCTCAGGGTCTACTCCTATGGCTACACCTTC.

On this clone itself: An end of the junction does not agree with germline; a read error may underlie this. This sequence joins TRBV5-6 and TRBJ1-4, with 7 bases fitting TRBD1. This CDR3 has 13 amino acids. Germline V lookup: CDR1 SGHDT, CDR2 YYEEEE. The CDR3 sequence: CASTGQLNEKLFF. The CDR3 nucleotides are TGTGCCAGCACGGGACAGCTTAATGAGAAACTGTTTTTT.

The gene calls are TRBV20-1 and TRBJ1-3; a weak D match, TRBD1 (5 bases). The CDR3 is 11 amino acids. V was shortened by 7 bases and J by 4 bases, with 8 bases between the two germline ends. CDR1 DFQATT and CDR2 SNEGSKA come from the germline V gene (reference sequence). The CDR3 sequence is CSVRVGNTIYF. The CDR3, as DNA: TGCAGTGTCAGGGTGGGAAACACCATATATTTT.

The chain has TRBV4-1 and TRBJ1-5, with a tentative D call TRBD1 (6 bases). Trimming pared 0 bases from V and 4 bases from J, leaving 13 bases between. This CDR3 has 16 residues. In germline, CDR1 is MGHRA, CDR2 YSYEKL. CDR3 amino acids: CASSQEGGHGNQPQHF. The DNA for the CDR3 is TGCGCCAGCAGCCAAGAGGGGGGGCACGGGAATCAGCCCCAGCATTTT.